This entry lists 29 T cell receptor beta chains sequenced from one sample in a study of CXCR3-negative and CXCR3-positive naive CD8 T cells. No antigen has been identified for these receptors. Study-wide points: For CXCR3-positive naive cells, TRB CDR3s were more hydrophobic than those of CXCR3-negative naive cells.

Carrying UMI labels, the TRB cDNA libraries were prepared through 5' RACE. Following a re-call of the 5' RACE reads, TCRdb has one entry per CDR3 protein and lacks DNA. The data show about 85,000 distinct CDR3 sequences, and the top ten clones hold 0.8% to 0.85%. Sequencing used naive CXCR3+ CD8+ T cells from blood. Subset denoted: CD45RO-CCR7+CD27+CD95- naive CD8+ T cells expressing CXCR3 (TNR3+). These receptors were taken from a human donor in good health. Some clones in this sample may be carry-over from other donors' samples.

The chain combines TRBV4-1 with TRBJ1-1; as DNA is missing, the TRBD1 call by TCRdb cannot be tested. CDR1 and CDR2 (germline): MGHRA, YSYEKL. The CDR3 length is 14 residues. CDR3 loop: CASSQEGRGTEAFF.

CDR3 amino acids: CATSRGEDTNYGYTF. The chain joins TRBV15 to TRBJ1-2. Germline V lookup: CDR1 LNHNV, CDR2 YYDKDF (reference sequence). CDR3 length equals 15 residues. Looking up the rest from reference TRBV15 and TRBJ1-2 gives the full variable domain: DAMVIQNPRYQVTQFGKPVTLSCSQTLNHNVMYWYQQKSSQAPKLLFHYYDKDFNNEADTPDNFQSRRPNTSFCFLDIRSPGLGDTAMYLCATSRGEDTNYGYTFGSGTRLTVV.

The CDR3 spells CASSQDYGESYEQYF. The chain carries TRBV4-1 and TRBJ2-7. CDR3 length equals 15 residues. Germline V lookup: CDR1 MGHRA, CDR2 YSYEKL.

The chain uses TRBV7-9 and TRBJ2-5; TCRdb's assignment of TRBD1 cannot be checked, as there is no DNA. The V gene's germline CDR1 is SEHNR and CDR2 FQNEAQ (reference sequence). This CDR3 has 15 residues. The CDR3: CASSSLQGAMETQYF.

CDR3 residues: CASSQVAFTANEKLFF. V and J are TRBV4-3 and TRBJ1-4. Germline V gene sequence: CDR1 LGHNA, CDR2 YSLEER. This CDR3 contains 16 residues.

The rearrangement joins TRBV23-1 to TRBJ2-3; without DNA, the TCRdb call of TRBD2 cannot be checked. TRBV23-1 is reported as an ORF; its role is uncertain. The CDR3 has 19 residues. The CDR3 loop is CASSQFSGATSGGTDTQYF.

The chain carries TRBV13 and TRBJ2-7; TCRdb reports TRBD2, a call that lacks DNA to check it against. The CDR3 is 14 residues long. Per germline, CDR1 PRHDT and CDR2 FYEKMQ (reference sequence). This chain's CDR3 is CASSLGASGYEQYF.

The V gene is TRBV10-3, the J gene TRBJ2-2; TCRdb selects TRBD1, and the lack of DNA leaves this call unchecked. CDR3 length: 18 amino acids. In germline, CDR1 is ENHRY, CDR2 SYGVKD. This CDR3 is CAINSGRDTSPNTGELFF.

The CDR3 loop reads CASSPWAQPQHF. The chain joins TRBV12-3 or TRBV12-4 to TRBJ1-5; TCRdb reports TRBD1, a call that lacks DNA to check it against. This CDR3 comprises 12 residues.

The CDR3 region is CASRVQGSDQPQHF. The V and J genes are TRBV19 and TRBJ1-5; TCRdb's D call of TRBD1 is untestable without DNA. CDR3 length equals 14 residues. In germline, CDR1 is LNHDA, CDR2 SQIVND (reference sequence).

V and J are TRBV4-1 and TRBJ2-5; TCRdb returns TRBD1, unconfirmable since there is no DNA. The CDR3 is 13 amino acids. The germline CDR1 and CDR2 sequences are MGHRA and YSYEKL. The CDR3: CASRQGRGETQYF.

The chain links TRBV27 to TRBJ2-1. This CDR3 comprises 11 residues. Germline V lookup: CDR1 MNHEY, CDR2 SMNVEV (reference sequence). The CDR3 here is CASTHYNEQFF.

The CDR3 spells CASSGAGYTDTQYF. The chain is built from TRBV28 and TRBJ2-3; TCRdb designates TRBD2, a call that cannot be tested without DNA. In germline, CDR1 is MDHEN, CDR2 SYDVKM. The CDR3 totals 14 residues.

The CDR3 sequence: CAARQGYTEAFF. This chain joins TRBV28 and TRBJ1-1; TCRdb lists TRBD1, though no DNA is available to test this call. Germline values: CDR1 MDHEN, CDR2 SYDVKM. This CDR3 has 12 residues.

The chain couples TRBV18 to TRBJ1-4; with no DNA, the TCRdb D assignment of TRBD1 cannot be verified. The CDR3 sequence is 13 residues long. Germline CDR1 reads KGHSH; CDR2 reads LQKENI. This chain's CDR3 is CASATGTNEKLFF. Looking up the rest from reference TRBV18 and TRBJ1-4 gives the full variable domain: NAGVMQNPRHLVRRRGQEARLRCSPMKGHSHVYWYRQLPEEGLKFMVYLQKENIIDESGMPKERFSAEFPKEGPSILRIQQVVRGDSAAYFCASATGTNEKLFFGSGTQLSVL.

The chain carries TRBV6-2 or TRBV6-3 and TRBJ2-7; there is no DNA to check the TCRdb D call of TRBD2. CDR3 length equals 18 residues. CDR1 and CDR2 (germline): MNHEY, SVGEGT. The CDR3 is CASSRTPLAGDYTYEQYF.

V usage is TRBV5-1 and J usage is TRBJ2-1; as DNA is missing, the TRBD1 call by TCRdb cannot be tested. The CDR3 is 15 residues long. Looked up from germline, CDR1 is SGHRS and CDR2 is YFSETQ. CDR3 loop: CASSSTGGEWNEQFF.

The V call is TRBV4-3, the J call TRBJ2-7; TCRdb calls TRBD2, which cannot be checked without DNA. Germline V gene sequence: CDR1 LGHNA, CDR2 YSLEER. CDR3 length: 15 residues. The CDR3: CASSQGASPTYEQYF.

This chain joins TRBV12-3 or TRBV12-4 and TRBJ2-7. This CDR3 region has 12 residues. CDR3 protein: CASRSVSYEQYF.

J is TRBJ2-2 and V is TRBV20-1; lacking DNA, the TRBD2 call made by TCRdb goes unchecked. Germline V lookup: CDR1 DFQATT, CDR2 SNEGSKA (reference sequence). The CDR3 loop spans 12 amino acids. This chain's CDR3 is CSGREDTGELFF.

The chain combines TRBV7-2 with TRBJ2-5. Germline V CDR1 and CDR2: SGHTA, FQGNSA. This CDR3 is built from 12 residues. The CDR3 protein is CASSHAQETQYF.

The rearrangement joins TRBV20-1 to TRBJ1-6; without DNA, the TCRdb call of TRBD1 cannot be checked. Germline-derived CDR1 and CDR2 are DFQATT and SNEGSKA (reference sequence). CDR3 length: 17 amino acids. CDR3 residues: CSARDPLVALANSPLHF.

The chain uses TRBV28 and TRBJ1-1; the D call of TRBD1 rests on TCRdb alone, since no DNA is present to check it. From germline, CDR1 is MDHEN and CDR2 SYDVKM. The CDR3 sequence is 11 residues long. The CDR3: CALRGNTEAFF.

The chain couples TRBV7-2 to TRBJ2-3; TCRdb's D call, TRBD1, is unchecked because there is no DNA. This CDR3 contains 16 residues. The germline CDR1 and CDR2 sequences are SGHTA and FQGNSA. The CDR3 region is CASSFLPLGQEDTQYF.

The CDR3 spells CASTFRGMNTEAFF. The V call is TRBV28, the J call TRBJ1-1. This CDR3 is 14 amino acids long. The germline gives CDR1 MDHEN, CDR2 SYDVKM. The whole variable domain, remainder taken from reference TRBV28 and TRBJ1-1, is DVKVTQSSRYLVKRTGEKVFLECVQDMDHENMFWYRQDPGLGLRLIYFSYDVKMKEKGDIPEGYSVSREKKERFSLILESASTNQTSMYLCASTFRGMNTEAFFGQGTRLTVV.

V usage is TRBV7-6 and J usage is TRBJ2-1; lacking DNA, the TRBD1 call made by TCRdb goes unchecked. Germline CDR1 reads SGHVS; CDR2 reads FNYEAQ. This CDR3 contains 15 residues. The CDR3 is CASSSWDRSYNEQFF.

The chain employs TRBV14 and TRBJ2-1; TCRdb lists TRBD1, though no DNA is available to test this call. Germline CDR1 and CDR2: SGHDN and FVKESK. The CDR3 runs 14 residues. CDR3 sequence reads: CASSQWAGGHEQFF.

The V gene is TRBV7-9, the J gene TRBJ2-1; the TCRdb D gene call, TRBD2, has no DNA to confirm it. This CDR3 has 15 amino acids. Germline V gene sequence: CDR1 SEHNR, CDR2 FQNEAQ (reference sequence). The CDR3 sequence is CASSRTGLDYNEQFF.

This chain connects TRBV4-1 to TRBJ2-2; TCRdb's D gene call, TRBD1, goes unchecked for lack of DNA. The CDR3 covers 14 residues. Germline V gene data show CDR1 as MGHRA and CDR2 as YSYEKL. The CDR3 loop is CASSQGGQGGELFF.